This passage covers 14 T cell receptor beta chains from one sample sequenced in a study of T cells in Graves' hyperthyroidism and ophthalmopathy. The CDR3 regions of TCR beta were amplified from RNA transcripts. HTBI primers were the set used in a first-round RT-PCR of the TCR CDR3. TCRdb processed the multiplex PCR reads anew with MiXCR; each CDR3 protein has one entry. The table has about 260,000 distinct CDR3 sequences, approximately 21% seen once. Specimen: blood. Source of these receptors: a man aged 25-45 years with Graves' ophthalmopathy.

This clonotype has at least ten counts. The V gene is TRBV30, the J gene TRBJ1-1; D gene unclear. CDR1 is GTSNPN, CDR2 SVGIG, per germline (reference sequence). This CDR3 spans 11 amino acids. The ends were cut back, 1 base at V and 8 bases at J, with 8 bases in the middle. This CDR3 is CAWSARTEAFF. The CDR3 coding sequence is TGTGCCTGGAGTGCCAGGACCGAAGCTTTCTTT.

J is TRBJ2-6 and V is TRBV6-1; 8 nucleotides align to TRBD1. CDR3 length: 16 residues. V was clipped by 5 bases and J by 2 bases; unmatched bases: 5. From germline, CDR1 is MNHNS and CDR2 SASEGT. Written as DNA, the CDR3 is TGTGCCAGCAGTATCCAGGGGGCGCCTGGGGCCAACGTCCTGACTTTC. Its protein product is CASSIQGAPGANVLTF.

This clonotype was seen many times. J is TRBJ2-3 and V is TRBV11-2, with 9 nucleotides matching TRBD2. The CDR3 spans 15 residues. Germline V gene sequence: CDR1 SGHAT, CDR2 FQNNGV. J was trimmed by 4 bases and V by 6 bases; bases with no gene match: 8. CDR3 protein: CASSLVAGVPDTQYF. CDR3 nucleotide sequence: TGTGCCAGCAGTCTAGTAGCGGGAGTTCCAGATACGCAGTATTTT. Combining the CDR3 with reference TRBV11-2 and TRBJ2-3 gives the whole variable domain EAGVAQSPRYKIIEKRQSVAFWCNPISGHATLYWYQQILGQGPKLLIQFQNNGVVDDSQLPKDRFSAERLKGVDSTLKIQPAKLEDSAVYLCASSLVAGVPDTQYFGPGTRLTVL.

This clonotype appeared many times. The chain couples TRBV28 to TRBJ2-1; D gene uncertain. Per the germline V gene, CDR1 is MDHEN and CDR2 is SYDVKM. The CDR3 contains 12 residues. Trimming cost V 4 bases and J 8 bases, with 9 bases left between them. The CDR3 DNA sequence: TGTGCCAGCAGTTCAGTCGGATATGAGCAGTTCTTC. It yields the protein CASSSVGYEQFF.

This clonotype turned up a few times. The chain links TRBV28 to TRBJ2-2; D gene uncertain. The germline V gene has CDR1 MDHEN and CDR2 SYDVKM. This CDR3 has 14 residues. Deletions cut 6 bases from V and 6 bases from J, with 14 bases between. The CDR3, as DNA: TGTGCCAGCAGGCGACGCGAGACATCCGGGGAGCTGTTTTTT. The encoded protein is CASRRRETSGELFF.

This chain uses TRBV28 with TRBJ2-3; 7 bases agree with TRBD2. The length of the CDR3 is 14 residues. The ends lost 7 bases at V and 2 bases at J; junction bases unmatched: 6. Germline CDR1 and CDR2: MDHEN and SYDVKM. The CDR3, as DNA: TGTGCCAGCATCGAGGGAGGGCACACAGATACGCAGTATTTT. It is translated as CASIEGGHTDTQYF.

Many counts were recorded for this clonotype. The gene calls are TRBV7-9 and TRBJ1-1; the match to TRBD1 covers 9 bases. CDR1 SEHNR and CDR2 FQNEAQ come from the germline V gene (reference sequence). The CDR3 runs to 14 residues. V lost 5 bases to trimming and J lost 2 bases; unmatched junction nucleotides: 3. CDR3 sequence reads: CASSRGQGNTEAFF. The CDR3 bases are TGTGCCAGCAGCAGGGGACAGGGAAACACTGAAGCTTTCTTT.

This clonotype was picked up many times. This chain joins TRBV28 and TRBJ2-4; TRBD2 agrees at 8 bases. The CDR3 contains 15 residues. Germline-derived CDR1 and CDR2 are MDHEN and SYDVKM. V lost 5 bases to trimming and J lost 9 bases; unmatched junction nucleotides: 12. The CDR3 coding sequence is TGTGCCAGCAGTCTCGGGACTAGAAACTCTGCCATTCAGTACTTC. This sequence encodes CASSLGTRNSAIQYF.

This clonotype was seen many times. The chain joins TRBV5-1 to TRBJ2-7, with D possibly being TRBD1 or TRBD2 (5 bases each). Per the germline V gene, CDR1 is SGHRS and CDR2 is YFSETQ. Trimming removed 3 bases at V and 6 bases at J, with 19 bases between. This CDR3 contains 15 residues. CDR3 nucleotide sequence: TGCGCCAGCAGCTCCTGGGGAGAGGGGTCGGGCGAGCAGTACTTC. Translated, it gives CASSSWGEGSGEQYF.

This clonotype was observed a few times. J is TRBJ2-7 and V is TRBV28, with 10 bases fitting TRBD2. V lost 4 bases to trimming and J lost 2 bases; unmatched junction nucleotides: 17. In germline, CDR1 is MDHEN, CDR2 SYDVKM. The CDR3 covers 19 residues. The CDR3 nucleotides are TGTGCCAGCAGTTCCCCGTGTGGTACCGACAGCGGGAGGGCCTACGAGCAGTACTTC. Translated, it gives CASSSPCGTDSGRAYEQYF.

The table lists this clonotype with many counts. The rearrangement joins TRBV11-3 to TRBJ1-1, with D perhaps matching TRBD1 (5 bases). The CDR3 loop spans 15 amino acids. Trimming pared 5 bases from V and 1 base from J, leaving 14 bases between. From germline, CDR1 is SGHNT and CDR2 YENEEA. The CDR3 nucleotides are TGTGCCAGCAGCGAGGGGCTCGGGAAGAACACTGAAGCTTTCTTT. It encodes CASSEGLGKNTEAFF.

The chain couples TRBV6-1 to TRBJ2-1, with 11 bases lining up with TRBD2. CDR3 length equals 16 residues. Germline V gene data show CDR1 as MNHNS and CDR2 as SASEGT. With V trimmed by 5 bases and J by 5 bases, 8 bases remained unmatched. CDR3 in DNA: TGTGCCAGCAGTCTGCAGACTAGCGGGGCTAACAATGAGCAGTTCTTC. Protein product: CASSLQTSGANNEQFF.

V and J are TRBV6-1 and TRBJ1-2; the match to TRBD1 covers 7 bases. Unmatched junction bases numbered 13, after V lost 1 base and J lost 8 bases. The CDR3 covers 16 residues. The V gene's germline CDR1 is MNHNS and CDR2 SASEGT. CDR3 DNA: TGTGCCAGCAGTGAAGTTACAACAAAGGGGGCGCGAGGCTACACCTTC. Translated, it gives CASSEVTTKGARGYTF.

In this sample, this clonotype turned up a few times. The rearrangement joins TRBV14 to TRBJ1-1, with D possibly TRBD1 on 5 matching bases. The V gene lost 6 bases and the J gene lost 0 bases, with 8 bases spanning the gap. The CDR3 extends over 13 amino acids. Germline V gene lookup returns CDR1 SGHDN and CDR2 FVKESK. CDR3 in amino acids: CASSKGLNTEAFF. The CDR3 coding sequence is TGTGCCAGCAGTAAGGGGTTGAACACTGAAGCTTTCTTT.